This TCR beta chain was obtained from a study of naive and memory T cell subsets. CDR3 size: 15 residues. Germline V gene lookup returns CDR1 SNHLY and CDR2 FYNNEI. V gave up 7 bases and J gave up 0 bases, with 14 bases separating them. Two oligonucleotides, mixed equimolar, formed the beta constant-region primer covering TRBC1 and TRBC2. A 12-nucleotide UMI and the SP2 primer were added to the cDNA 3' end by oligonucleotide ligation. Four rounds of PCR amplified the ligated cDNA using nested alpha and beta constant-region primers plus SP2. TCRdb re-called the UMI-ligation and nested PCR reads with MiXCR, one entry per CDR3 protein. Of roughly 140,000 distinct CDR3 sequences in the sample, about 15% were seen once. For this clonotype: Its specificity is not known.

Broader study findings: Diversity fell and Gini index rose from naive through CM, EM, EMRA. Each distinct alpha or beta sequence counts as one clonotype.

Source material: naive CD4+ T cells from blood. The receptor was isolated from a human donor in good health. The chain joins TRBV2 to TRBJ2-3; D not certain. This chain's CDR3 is CASNIGPPSTDTQYF. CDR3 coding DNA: TGTGCCAGCAACATTGGGCCACCTAGCACAGATACGCAGTATTTT.